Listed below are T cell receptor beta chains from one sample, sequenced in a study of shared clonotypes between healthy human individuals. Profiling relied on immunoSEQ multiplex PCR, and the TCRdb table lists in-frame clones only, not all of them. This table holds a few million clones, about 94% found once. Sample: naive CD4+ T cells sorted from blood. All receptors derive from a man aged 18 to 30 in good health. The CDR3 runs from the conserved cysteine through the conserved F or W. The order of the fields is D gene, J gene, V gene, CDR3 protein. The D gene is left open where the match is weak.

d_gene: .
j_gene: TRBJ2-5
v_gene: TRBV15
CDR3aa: CATSREQGWVIETQYF

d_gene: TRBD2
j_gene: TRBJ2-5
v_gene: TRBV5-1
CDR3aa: CASSMTSGQETQYF

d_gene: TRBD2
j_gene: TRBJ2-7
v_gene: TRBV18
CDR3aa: CASSPPSGGTTYEQYF

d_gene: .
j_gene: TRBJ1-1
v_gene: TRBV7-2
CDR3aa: CASSLMGLGVPTEAFF

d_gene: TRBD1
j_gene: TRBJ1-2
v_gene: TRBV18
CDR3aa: CASSLDRVNYGYTF

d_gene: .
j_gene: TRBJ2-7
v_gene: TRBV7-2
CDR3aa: CASSLLPLGSYEQYF

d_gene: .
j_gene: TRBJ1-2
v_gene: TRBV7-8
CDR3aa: CASSLNDRPLDGYTF

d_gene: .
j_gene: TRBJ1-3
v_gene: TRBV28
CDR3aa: CASSPGARSGNTIYF

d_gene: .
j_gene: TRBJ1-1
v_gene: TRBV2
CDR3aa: CASSYAGGFTEAFF

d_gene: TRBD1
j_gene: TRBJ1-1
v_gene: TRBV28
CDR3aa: CASSPGTGGTEAFF

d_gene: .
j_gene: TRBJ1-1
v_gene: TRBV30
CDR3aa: CAWSRGGNTEAFF

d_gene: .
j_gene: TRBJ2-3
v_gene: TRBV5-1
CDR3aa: CASSLDRNTDTQYF

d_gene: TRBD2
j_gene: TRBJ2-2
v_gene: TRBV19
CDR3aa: CASSTPSSGSAGELFF

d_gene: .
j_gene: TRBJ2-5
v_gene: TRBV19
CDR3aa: CASRQGETQYF

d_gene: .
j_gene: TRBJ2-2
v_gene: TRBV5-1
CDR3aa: CASSLGNRDGELFF

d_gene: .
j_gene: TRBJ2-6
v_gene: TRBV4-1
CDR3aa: CASSHKIAKGGNVLTF

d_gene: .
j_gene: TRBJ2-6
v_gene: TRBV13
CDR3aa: CASSLGYVARANVLTF

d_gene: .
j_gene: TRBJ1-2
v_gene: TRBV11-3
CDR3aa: CASSIQSLRGDYGYTF

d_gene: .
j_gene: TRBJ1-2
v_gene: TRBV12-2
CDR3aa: CASRLVRTGGNYGYTF

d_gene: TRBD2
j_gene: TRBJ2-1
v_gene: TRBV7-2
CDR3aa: CASSSPGAGVYNEQFF

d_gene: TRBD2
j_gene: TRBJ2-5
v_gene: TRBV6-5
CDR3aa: CASSYGGREGETQYF

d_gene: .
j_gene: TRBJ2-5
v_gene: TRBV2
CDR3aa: CASTLGLKETQYF

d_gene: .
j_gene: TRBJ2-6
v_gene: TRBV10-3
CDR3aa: CAISEGVLSGANVLTF

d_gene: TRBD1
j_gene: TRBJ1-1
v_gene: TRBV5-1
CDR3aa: CASSPRTGGVNTEAFF

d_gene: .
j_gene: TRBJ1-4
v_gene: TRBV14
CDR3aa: CASSFRGGKEKLFF

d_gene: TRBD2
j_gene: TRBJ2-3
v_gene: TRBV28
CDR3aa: CASRRNGASGPTSTDTQYF

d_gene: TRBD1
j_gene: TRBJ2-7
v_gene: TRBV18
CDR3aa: CASSPGTGREQYF

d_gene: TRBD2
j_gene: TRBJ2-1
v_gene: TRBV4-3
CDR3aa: CASSQDLSSGRSSYNEQFF

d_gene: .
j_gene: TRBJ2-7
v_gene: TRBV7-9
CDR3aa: CASSDRDTTYEQYF

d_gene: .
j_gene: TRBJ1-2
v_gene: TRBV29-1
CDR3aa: CSVEVPTGYGYTF

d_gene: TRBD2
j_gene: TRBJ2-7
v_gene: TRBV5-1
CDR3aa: CASSLSLAGGLHEQYF

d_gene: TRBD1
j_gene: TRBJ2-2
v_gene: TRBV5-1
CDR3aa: CASRTGQGDTGELFF

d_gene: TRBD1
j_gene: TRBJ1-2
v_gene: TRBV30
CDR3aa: CAWSHSGTGNNGYTF

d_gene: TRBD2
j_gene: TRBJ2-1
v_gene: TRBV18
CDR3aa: CASSPIPLAGFHEQFF

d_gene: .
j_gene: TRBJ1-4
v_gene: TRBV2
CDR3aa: CASGKDRTNEKLFF

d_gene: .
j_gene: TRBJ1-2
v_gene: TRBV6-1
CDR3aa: CASSEALGGNYGYTF

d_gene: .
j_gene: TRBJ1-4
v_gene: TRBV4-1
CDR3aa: CASSQEAQGARKLFF

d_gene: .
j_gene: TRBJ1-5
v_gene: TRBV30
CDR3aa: CAWSVKGGGQPQHF

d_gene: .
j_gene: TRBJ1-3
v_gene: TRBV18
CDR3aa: CASSPIQGGDTIYF

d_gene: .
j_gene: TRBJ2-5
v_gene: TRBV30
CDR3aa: CAWAGAETQYF